This TCR beta chain appears in the sequencing data of a study of CD8 T cells in ankylosing spondylitis. Whole-study results and caveats: Previously reported in reactive arthritis synovial fluid and blood were some of the motif variants. There was reportedly significant enrichment of clones that were disease-linked in matched ankylosing spondylitis synovial fluid. What seemed typical of ankylosing spondylitis blood was a TCR beta motif built from several highly homologous variants. Disease-linked clones, CD8+, were relatively rare in peripheral blood.

Quantitative 5'-RACE with molecular barcodes produced the TCR beta libraries. TCRdb redid the calling of the 5' RACE reads with MiXCR, one entry per CDR3 protein. The repertoire consists of hundreds of thousands of distinct CDR3 sequences, with about 12% occurring once and the leading ten covering approximately 7%. A word on this clonotype: What it recognizes is unknown.

Sequenced: blood, either unsorted or a sorted T cell fraction (not recorded which). This clonotype was sampled from a male donor with ankylosing spondylitis.

The CDR3 spells CASSLSGNGETQYF. Written as DNA, the CDR3 is TGTGCCAGCAGTCTTAGCGGAAATGGGGAGACCCAGTACTTC. V gene TRBV12-3 or TRBV12-4 combines with J gene TRBJ2-5; possible D gene TRBD2, 6 bases. The germline V and J ends were trimmed by 5 bases and 5 bases, with 15 bases remaining between them. CDR3 length: 14 amino acids.